A single sample gave rise to the 29 T cell receptor beta chains below, sequenced in a study of relationships among human T cell subsets. The T cell receptor alpha and beta CDR3 regions were amplified from mRNA by semiquantitative ARM-PCR. ARM-PCR used tagged nested gene-specific primers, then communal superprimers for exponential amplification. TCRdb recomputed calls from the multiplex PCR reads with MiXCR, one row per CDR3 protein. In the table there are some 16,000 distinct CDR3 sequences, roughly 60% of which are singletons. Input material: total T cells sorted from blood. These receptor sequences come from a middle-aged man in good health.

This chain links TRBV20-1 with TRBJ2-3; D remains ambiguous. With 3 bases removed from V and 7 bases from J, the gap between germline ends came to 8 bases. Germline V gene data show CDR1 as DFQATT and CDR2 as SNEGSKA (reference sequence). The CDR3 loop spans 11 amino acids. The CDR3 sequence: CSARAPNTQYF. DNA for the CDR3: TGCAGTGCTAGGGCCCCGAATACGCAGTATTTT.

This clonotype was recorded only once. The CDR3 spells CASSRVPYNEQFF. The CDR3 coding sequence is TGTGCCAGCAGCCGAGTCCCCTACAATGAGCAGTTCTTC. The chain combines TRBV6-2 or TRBV6-3 with TRBJ2-1; no clear D gene. The CDR3 sequence is 13 residues long. CDR1 is MNHEY, CDR2 SVGEGT, per germline. The V end lost 6 bases, the J end lost 2 bases, and 8 bases lay between the germline ends.

This chain connects TRBV4-2 to TRBJ1-1; D unclear. Trimming took off 1 base at V and 5 bases at J, with 14 bases between the two ends. The CDR3 runs 15 residues. Germline V lookup: CDR1 LGHNA, CDR2 YNFKEQ. The CDR3 reads CASSQVGVGETEAFF. CDR3 sequence (DNA): TGTGCCAGCAGCCAAGTTGGGGTTGGAGAGACTGAAGCTTTCTTT.

The chain couples TRBV18 to TRBJ1-1; tentatively, D is TRBD1 (6 bases). The CDR3 is 12 amino acids. Germline CDR1 KGHSH, CDR2 LQKENI. V lost 4 bases and J 4 bases, leaving 7 bases between the germline ends. CDR3 sequence (DNA): TGTGCCAGCTCACAGGGGGTCACTGAAGCTTTCTTT. Residues: CASSQGVTEAFF.

The rearrangement links TRBV20-1 to TRBJ2-7; the D is unclear. The length of the CDR3 is 15 residues. Trimming took off 0 bases at V and 3 bases at J, with 15 bases between the two ends. In germline, CDR1 is DFQATT, CDR2 SNEGSKA (reference sequence). CDR3 in amino acids: CSARDMAKSRYEQYF. In nucleotides, the CDR3 is TGCAGTGCTAGAGATATGGCGAAGTCCCGCTACGAGCAGTACTTC.

This chain links TRBV6-5 with TRBJ1-1; tentatively, D is TRBD1 (6 bases). Per the germline V gene, CDR1 is MNHEY and CDR2 is SVGAGI. The germline V and J ends were trimmed by 5 bases and 4 bases, with 11 bases remaining between them. The CDR3 contains 13 residues. CDR3: CASSHTGTTEAFF. The CDR3 DNA sequence: TGTGCCAGCAGTCATACAGGGACCACTGAAGCTTTCTTT.

This chain joins TRBV6-5 and TRBJ2-3, with D maybe TRBD2 (6 bases). This CDR3 has 17 amino acids. The V gene lost 4 bases and the J gene lost 0 bases, with 17 bases spanning the gap. The V gene's germline CDR1 is MNHEY and CDR2 SVGAGI. For the CDR3, the DNA is TGTGCCAGCAGTTTCCGCCTTAGCGGAGGTAGCACAGATACGCAGTATTTT. This gives the protein CASSFRLSGGSTDTQYF.

The chain recombines TRBV20-1 with TRBJ2-5, with 11 nucleotides matching TRBD2. The CDR3 runs 16 residues. Germline CDR1 is DFQATT and CDR2 is SNEGSKA (reference sequence). Germline trimming cut 4 bases from V and 2 bases from J; bases unmatched to any gene: 9. CDR3 protein: CSATGLAENTQETQYF. DNA of the CDR3: TGCAGTGCTACGGGACTAGCGGAGAACACTCAAGAGACCCAGTACTTC.

In nucleotides, the CDR3 is TGTGCCAGCACCAGGACAGGCCGGCGAGAGACCCAGTACTTC. Translation gives CASTRTGRRETQYF. The chain is built from TRBV2 and TRBJ2-5, with TRBD1 matching over 7 bases. The ends lost 7 bases at V and 4 bases at J; junction bases unmatched: 9. The length of the CDR3 is 14 residues. CDR1 is SNHLY and CDR2 is FYNNEI in the germline V gene.

This clonotype was picked up a small number of times. One end of the junction varies from germline; a read error may be responsible. The chain recombines TRBV20-1 with TRBJ1-3, with D possibly TRBD1 on 5 matching bases. This CDR3 has 14 residues. Germline CDR1 is DFQATT and CDR2 is SNEGSKA (reference sequence). CDR3 nucleotides: TGCAGTGCTCAGACGGGGGGAAGGGGAAGCACCATATATTTT. Residues: CSAQTGGRGSTIYF.

This clonotype turned up a few times. This rearrangement joins TRBV27 to TRBJ1-5; D not certain. V was trimmed by 3 bases and J by 5 bases, leaving 8 bases between them. The germline V gene has CDR1 MNHEY and CDR2 SMNVEV (reference sequence). The CDR3 has 13 amino acids. CDR3 loop: CASSLLRDQPQHF. The CDR3 nucleotides are TGTGCCAGCAGTTTGTTAAGGGATCAGCCCCAGCATTTT.

The gene calls are TRBV10-3 and TRBJ1-5; perhaps TRBD1 as D (5 bases). This CDR3 has 14 amino acids. Looked up from germline, CDR1 is ENHRY and CDR2 is SYGVKD. V was pared by 2 bases and J by 2 bases, with 7 bases between. CDR3 nucleotides: TGTGCCATCAGTGAGGGGGCTCGCAATCAGCCCCAGCATTTT. As protein: CAISEGARNQPQHF.

The V gene is TRBV29-1, the J gene TRBJ2-5, with D perhaps given as TRBD1 or TRBD2 (5 bases each). Germline assignment: CDR1 SQVTM and CDR2 ANQGSEA. CDR3 size: 13 residues. Trimming left V 7 bases short and J 5 bases short, with 17 bases between. The CDR3 sequence is CSARQSGTETQYF. The CDR3 DNA reads as TGCAGCGCTCGACAGTCCGGGACCGAGACCCAGTACTTC.

The DNA for the CDR3 is TGCGCCAGCAGCCAAGAAGCGGGGGTACCAAATGAGCAGTTCTTC. It codes for CASSQEAGVPNEQFF. The V call is TRBV4-1, the J call TRBJ2-1; 8 bases map to TRBD2. CDR1 MGHRA and CDR2 YSYEKL come from the germline V gene. V lost 0 bases to trimming and J lost 7 bases; unmatched junction nucleotides: 5. CDR3 size: 15 residues.

The CDR3 loop reads CASSTSSPDFNEQFF. The CDR3 DNA is TGTGCCAGTAGTACCAGTAGCCCTGACTTCAATGAGCAGTTCTTC. The rearrangement uses TRBV19 and TRBJ2-1; no reliable D call. The V gene lost 4 bases and the J gene lost 6 bases, with 16 bases spanning the gap. The germline V gene encodes CDR1 LNHDA and CDR2 SQIVND (reference sequence). The CDR3 is 15 amino acids. Full variable domain (missing parts from reference TRBV19 and TRBJ2-1): DGGITQSPKYLFRKEGQNVTLSCEQNLNHDAMYWYRQDPGQGLRLIYYSQIVNDFQKGDIAEGYSVSREKKESFPLTVTSAQKNPTAFYLCASSTSSPDFNEQFFGPGTRLTVL.

CDR3 residues: CASSLVPGDEQYF. The CDR3 DNA sequence: TGTGCCAGCAGCTTAGTGCCGGGGGACGAGCAGTACTTC. This chain uses TRBV11-2 with TRBJ2-7, with D possibly matching TRBD2 (6 bases). Germline CDR1 is SGHAT and CDR2 is FQNNGV. CDR3 length: 13 amino acids. V was shortened by 1 base and J by 5 bases, with 9 bases between the two germline ends.

This clonotype was counted a few times. The chain combines TRBV27 with TRBJ2-5; D call uncertain. The length of the CDR3 is 11 residues. CDR1 and CDR2 (germline): MNHEY, SMNVEV (reference sequence). Trimming took off 5 bases at V and 4 bases at J, with 5 bases between the two ends. CDR3 bases: TGTGCCAGCAGTCACGGAGAGACCCAGTACTTC. As protein: CASSHGETQYF.

The genes are TRBV11-2 and TRBJ1-5; maybe TRBD1 (5 bases). The CDR3 loop spans 14 amino acids. Trimming shortened V by 2 bases and J by 7 bases, and 12 bases separated the two germline ends. Germline CDR1 is SGHAT and CDR2 is FQNNGV. CDR3 bases: TGTGCCAGCAGCTTAACAGGTGCCGGCCAGCCCCAGCATTTT. Its protein is CASSLTGAGQPQHF.

The chain couples TRBV4-1 to TRBJ2-5; 10 bases are a match to TRBD2. This CDR3 comprises 16 residues. Trimming cost V 2 bases and J 1 base; bases outside gene matches: 4. Per the germline V gene, CDR1 is MGHRA and CDR2 is YSYEKL. This CDR3 reads CASSQWGTSVQETQYF. The CDR3 nucleotides are TGCGCCAGCAGCCAATGGGGGACTAGCGTCCAAGAGACCCAGTACTTC.

This clonotype was detected a few times. The V and J genes are TRBV21-1 and TRBJ2-3; the table names TRBD2, a call not compared with the DNA. TRBV21-1 is described as a pseudogene. This CDR3 is 17 amino acids long. For the CDR3, the DNA is TGTGCCAGCAGCAAACCGCCGCGGGACTCCGGCACAGATACGCAGTATTTT. As protein: CASSKPPRDSGTDTQYF.

This clonotype has only a few counts. The chain links TRBV10-3 to TRBJ2-3; 8 bases match TRBD1. J was trimmed by 5 bases and V by 6 bases; bases with no gene match: 7. The CDR3 sequence is 14 residues long. Germline V gene sequence: CDR1 ENHRY, CDR2 SYGVKD. CDR3 sequence reads: CAIRRTGQEDTQYF. CDR3 coding DNA: TGTGCCATCAGGCGGACAGGGCAAGAAGATACGCAGTATTTT.

This sequence joins TRBV28 and TRBJ2-7, with TRBD2 matching 11 bases. V lost 3 bases, J lost 1 base, and 8 bases stayed unmatched. CDR1 and CDR2 from the germline V gene are MDHEN and SYDVKM. The CDR3 has 17 amino acids. CDR3 protein: CASSFIAGLAGSYEQYF. CDR3 nucleotide sequence: TGTGCCAGCAGTTTTATCGCCGGACTAGCGGGTTCCTACGAGCAGTACTTC.

The chain combines TRBV10-3 with TRBJ2-3; D unresolved. The CDR3 consists of 13 residues. Trimming removed 7 bases from V and 1 base from J, with 9 bases in between. Germline V gene data show CDR1 as ENHRY and CDR2 as SYGVKD. CDR3 sequence (DNA): TGTGCCATCAATCCCGACCGCACAGATACGCAGTATTTT. Protein sequence: CAINPDRTDTQYF.

The rearrangement links TRBV5-1 to TRBJ2-7; the match to TRBD1 covers 9 bases. Germline lookup yields CDR1 SGHRS and CDR2 YFSETQ. The CDR3 extends over 14 amino acids. Trimming took 4 bases from V and 2 from J; bases not matched to a gene: 4. The CDR3 bases are TGCGCCAGCAGCGACGGGACAGGGCCCTACGAGCAGTACTTC. This codes for CASSDGTGPYEQYF.

This CDR3 reads CASSLTGTGGEGLFF. CDR3 bases: TGTGCCAGCAGCCTCACCGGGACCGGAGGGGAAGGACTGTTTTTT. The chain employs TRBV7-9 and TRBJ1-4; D is perhaps TRBD1 (5 bases). The CDR3 extends over 15 amino acids. Germline lookup yields CDR1 SEHNR and CDR2 FQNEAQ (reference sequence). V gave up 5 bases and J gave up 13 bases, with 23 bases separating them.

A single count supports this clonotype. V is TRBV2 and J is TRBJ1-5, with D unclear. The CDR3 totals 16 residues. Trimming removed 0 bases from V and 3 bases from J, with 12 bases in between. CDR1 and CDR2 (germline): SNHLY, FYNNEI. The CDR3 loop is CASSEAHRVYNQPQHF. DNA of the CDR3: TGTGCCAGCAGTGAAGCGCACCGGGTATACAATCAGCCCCAGCATTTT.

The chain employs TRBV20-1 and TRBJ2-1; D is uncertain. CDR3 length: 15 amino acids. Germline V gene lookup returns CDR1 DFQATT and CDR2 SNEGSKA (reference sequence). Trimming removed 3 bases at V and 0 bases at J, with 12 bases between. CDR3 nucleotides: TGCAGTGCTAGGTCCAGGTCCAGCTCCTACAATGAGCAGTTCTTC. Encoded protein: CSARSRSSSYNEQFF.

This clonotype appeared a few times. The V and J genes are TRBV10-3 and TRBJ2-1; 8 bases line up with TRBD2. The CDR3 is made up of 12 amino acids. Germline-derived CDR1 and CDR2 are ENHRY and SYGVKD. V trimming: 11 bases; J trimming: 7 bases; junction bases outside the gene matches: 7. CDR3 in DNA: TGTGCCGCGGGGGGCCTTACGAATGAGCAGTTCTTC. It yields the protein CAAGGLTNEQFF.

The chain links TRBV20-1 to TRBJ2-1; 8 bases fit TRBD2. Per germline, CDR1 DFQATT and CDR2 SNEGSKA (reference sequence). The V gene end was trimmed by 2 bases and the J gene end by 9 bases; junction bases not matched to a gene: 9. The CDR3 spans 14 residues. CDR3 DNA sequence: TGCAGTGCTAGATCCGGGACTAGGGATAGTGAGCAGTTCTTC. Translated: CSARSGTRDSEQFF.